The 19 T cell receptor beta chains below all came from one sample that was sequenced in a study of OX40 agonist ivuxolimab in advanced cancers. Data came from immunoSEQ multiplex PCR; TCRdb stores just in-frame clones and leaves some out. In the table there are about 82,000 clones, 85% of which are singletons. The starting material was CD4+ or CD8+ T cells sorted from blood, obtained in a trial of the OX40 agonist ivuxolimab. The source of these receptors is an adult with an advanced solid tumor such as melanoma, head and neck, liver or kidney cancer.

The chain has TRBV14 and TRBJ1-2; a possible D gene is TRBD1 (5 bases). Trimming left V 0 bases short and J 7 bases short, with 15 bases between. CDR1 is SGHDN and CDR2 is FVKESK in the germline V gene. This CDR3 spans 15 amino acids. The CDR3 reads CASSQEGEGFLGYTF. CDR3 sequence (DNA): TGTGCCAGCAGCCAAGAGGGGGAGGGATTCCTTGGCTACACCTTC.

This clone was counted a single time. The chain recombines TRBV27 with TRBJ2-1; the match to TRBD2 covers 10 bases. Germline V lookup: CDR1 MNHEY, CDR2 SMNVEV (reference sequence). CDR3 length equals 15 residues. Trimming cost V 5 bases and J 7 bases; bases outside gene matches: 8. Written as DNA, the CDR3 is TGTGCCAGCAGTCTACTACTGACTAGCGGGAATGAGCAGTTCTTC. It specifies CASSLLLTSGNEQFF.

This chain joins TRBV9 and TRBJ1-1; 7 bases map to TRBD1. The junction had 4 bases not matched to a gene; V was cut back by 0 bases and J by 2 bases. CDR1 and CDR2 (germline): SGDLS, YYNGEE. The CDR3 length is 15 residues. CDR3 in amino acids: CASSVVGTANTEAFF. The CDR3 DNA reads TGTGCCAGCAGCGTAGTGGGGACAGCCAACACTGAAGCTTTCTTT.

This clone was seen a handful of times. CDR3 bases: TGTGCCAGCAGCTCCTACAGGGGCGGGGAGCTGTTTTTT. Translating gives CASSSYRGGELFF. The chain couples TRBV11-2 to TRBJ2-2, with 7 nucleotides matching TRBD1. V lost 4 bases to trimming and J lost 7 bases; unmatched junction nucleotides: 3. The CDR3 runs to 13 residues. From germline, CDR1 is SGHAT and CDR2 FQNNGV.

CDR3 region: CASSERGNEQFF. For the CDR3, the DNA is TGTGCCAGCAGTGAGAGGGGGAATGAGCAGTTCTTC. The chain has TRBV27 and TRBJ2-1; tentative D call: TRBD1 (6 bases). Trimming cost V 5 bases and J 7 bases, with 9 bases left between them. The CDR3 runs 12 residues. In germline, CDR1 is MNHEY, CDR2 SMNVEV (reference sequence).

The rearrangement links TRBV5-1 to TRBJ2-6; D gene uncertain. V gave up 4 bases and J gave up 1 base, with 9 bases separating them. Germline V gene data show CDR1 as SGHRS and CDR2 as YFSETQ. This CDR3 is 15 amino acids long. CDR3 protein: CASSLGGSGANVLTF. In DNA, the CDR3 is TGCGCCAGCAGCCTAGGTGGGTCTGGGGCCAACGTCCTGACTTTC.

The genes are TRBV5-1 and TRBJ1-2; a weak D match, TRBD1 (6 bases). The V end was cut by 3 bases, the J end by 0 bases, with 15 bases between. The V gene's germline CDR1 is SGHRS and CDR2 YFSETQ. The CDR3 loop spans 16 amino acids. In nucleotides, the CDR3 is TGCGCCAGCAGCTCGACAGGAGCTGCGGCTAACTATGGCTACACCTTC. This sequence encodes CASSSTGAAANYGYTF.

The chain uses TRBV30 and TRBJ2-7, with D possibly being TRBD2 (6 bases). The germline gives CDR1 GTSNPN, CDR2 SVGIG (reference sequence). The V and J ends lost 8 bases and 2 bases respectively, with 16 bases between them. The CDR3 has 13 amino acids. The CDR3 nucleotides read TGTGCCGGGACCTCAGGGACTCCCTACGAGCAGTACTTC. This codes for CAGTSGTPYEQYF.

In nucleotides, the CDR3 is TGTGCCAGCAGCCCCCGCGGGGCCTCCTACAATGAGCAGTTCTTC. Protein: CASSPRGASYNEQFF. The chain is built from TRBV7-8 and TRBJ2-1, with a possible D match to TRBD2 (6 bases). CDR1 is SGHVS, CDR2 FQNEAQ, per germline. The length of the CDR3 is 15 residues. V lost 5 bases and J 0 bases, leaving 11 bases between the germline ends.

Only one count was recorded for this clone. The chain has TRBV11-2 and TRBJ2-5, with unresolved D. Trimming removed 0 bases at V and 7 bases at J, with 6 bases between. Germline CDR1 SGHAT, CDR2 FQNNGV. This CDR3 comprises 12 residues. The CDR3, as DNA: TGTGCCAGCAGCTTAGATCGTGGGACCCAGTACTTC. Translating gives CASSLDRGTQYF.

V usage is TRBV2 and J usage is TRBJ2-7, with 8 bases that match TRBD2. Germline loops: CDR1 SNHLY, CDR2 FYNNEI. The CDR3 contains 14 residues. Trimming took 5 bases from V and 4 from J; bases not matched to a gene: 7. The CDR3 is CASSPTGGGYEQYF. The CDR3 DNA reads TGTGCCAGCAGTCCTACCGGGGGGGGTTACGAGCAGTACTTC. Using reference TRBV2 and TRBJ2-7 for the parts outside the CDR3, the full variable domain is EPEVTQTPSHQVTQMGQEVILRCVPISNHLYFYWYRQILGQKVEFLVSFYNNEISEKSEIFDDQFSVERPDGSNFTLKIRSTKLEDSAMYFCASSPTGGGYEQYFGPGTRLTVT.

The gene calls are TRBV13 and TRBJ1-6; D gene uncertain. The V and J ends lost 6 bases and 6 bases respectively, with 12 bases between them. Germline CDR1 reads PRHDT; CDR2 reads FYEKMQ (reference sequence). The CDR3 length is 14 residues. In DNA, the CDR3 is TGTGCCAGCAGTTCGGGAAACATTAATTCACCCCTCCACTTT. It encodes CASSSGNINSPLHF. Variable domain in full (rest from reference TRBV13 and TRBJ1-6): AAGVIQSPRHLIKEKRETATLKCYPIPRHDTVYWYQQGPGQDPQFLISFYEKMQSDKGSIPDRFSAQQFSDYHSELNMSSLELGDSALYFCASSSGNINSPLHFGNGTRLTVT.

This rearrangement joins TRBV6-5 to TRBJ1-1; D is undetermined. Trimming removed 3 bases from V and 1 base from J, with 12 bases in between. CDR1 is MNHEY, CDR2 SVGAGI, per germline. The CDR3 spans 15 residues. The CDR3 reads CASSYQVSANTEAFF. DNA for the CDR3: TGTGCCAGCAGTTATCAGGTATCTGCGAACACTGAAGCTTTCTTT.

V gene TRBV7-8 combines with J gene TRBJ1-1; 8 bases agree with TRBD1. Per the germline V gene, CDR1 is SGHVS and CDR2 is FQNEAQ. The junction had 4 bases not matched to a gene; V was cut back by 0 bases and J by 4 bases. The CDR3 totals 15 residues. The CDR3 reads CASSLAAQGATEAFF. The CDR3 bases are TGTGCCAGCAGCTTAGCTGCTCAGGGGGCCACTGAAGCTTTCTTT.

This clone was observed a handful of times. V usage is TRBV27 and J usage is TRBJ2-1; D might be TRBD1 (7 bases). Germline V gene data show CDR1 as MNHEY and CDR2 as SMNVEV (reference sequence). The CDR3 length is 15 residues. V lost 8 bases and J 5 bases, leaving 19 bases between the germline ends. Here the CDR3 reads CASGADRAGNNEQFF. For the CDR3, the DNA is TGTGCCAGCGGAGCCGACAGGGCGGGGAACAATGAGCAGTTCTTC.

The chain links TRBV6-1 to TRBJ2-7; 8 nucleotides line up with TRBD1. CDR1 MNHNS and CDR2 SASEGT come from the germline V gene. The trim removed 6 bases at V and 4 bases at J, leaving 8 bases unmatched. The CDR3 covers 14 residues. The CDR3 here is CASRSGTGVYEQYV. CDR3 bases: TGTGCCAGCAGGTCCGGGACAGGCGTGTACGAGCAGTACGTC.

This clone was seen only once. The chain couples TRBV7-3 to TRBJ2-1, with 9 bases matching TRBD2. V lost 2 bases and J lost 0; bases outside the gene matches: 8. The CDR3 loop spans 18 amino acids. Germline V gene data show CDR1 as SGHTA and CDR2 as FQGTGA. CDR3 DNA: TGTGCCAGCAGCTTAGGGACTAGCTCCGAATCCTCCTACAATGAGCAGTTCTTC. It codes for CASSLGTSSESSYNEQFF.

V is TRBV5-6 and J is TRBJ1-3; possible D gene TRBD1, 5 bases. The CDR3 consists of 15 residues. Germline assignment: CDR1 SGHDT and CDR2 YYEEEE. V lost 4 bases, J lost 4 bases, and 15 bases lay in between. The CDR3 loop is CASSPVGGSGNTIYF. The CDR3 region has the DNA TGTGCCAGCAGCCCGGTGGGGGGATCGGGAAACACCATATATTTT.

Regarding this clone: Germline and junction disagree at one end, which may indicate a read error. This chain connects TRBV18 to TRBJ2-5; D unclear. This CDR3 spans 12 amino acids. CDR1 is KGHSH and CDR2 is LQKENI in the germline V gene. For the CDR3, the DNA is TGTGCCAGCTCACGATCCGACCGCTTATCCAACTTC. Encoded protein: CASSRSDRLSNF.